This T cell receptor beta chain was found in a study of blood T cell repertoires in COVID-19. Study-level information: Samples representing acute and convalescent COVID-19 were sourced from the United States, Italy and Spain. PBMCs, B-cell-depleted T cells, or T cells provided the cDNA or gDNA that made up the material.

Under the authors' procedure: Counts of nucleated cells, estimated from reference gene primer amplification, were obtained. The method was immunoSEQ multiplex PCR; TCRdb's version includes in-frame clones alone and lacks a portion of them. The D gene and trimming were derived from the DNA, and the V and J assignments and clone size from that table. This sample has more than 200,000 clones, with about 79% found just once. Source material: peripheral blood. The receptor comes from a man older than 75 with acute or convalescent COVID-19.

CDR3 in amino acids: CASRNTGGFSPLHF. CDR3 in DNA: TGTGCCAGCAGGAATACAGGGGGCTTTTCACCCCTCCACTTT. V is TRBV7-9 and J is TRBJ1-6, with 9 bases matching TRBD1. The CDR3 sequence is 14 residues long. Unmatched junction bases numbered 6, after V lost 6 bases and J lost 9 bases. CDR1 SEHNR and CDR2 FQNEAQ come from the germline V gene (reference sequence).